This record concerns one T cell receptor (beta chain) sequence. Clones were sequenced by immunoSEQ multiplex PCR, and TCRdb holds only the in-frame ones, with some missing. This table has more than 65,000 clones, less than 98% appearing once. This record comes from a study of technical replicates of blood from a handful of donors. The CDR3 is 15 amino acids. The J segment lost 0 bases and the V segment lost 0 bases, leaving 3 bases of the junction unmatched. Germline values: CDR1 SGHRS, CDR2 YFSETQ. The rearrangement uses TRBV5-1 and TRBJ2-7; 7 bases are a match to TRBD1. Material for sequencing was T cells isolated from PBMCs. The origin of this receptor is a human donor in good health. The chain's CDR3 is CASSLVTGSSYEQYF. The CDR3, as DNA: TGCGCCAGCAGCTTGGTGACAGGGAGCTCCTACGAGCAGTACTTC.